One sample yielded the 25 T cell receptor beta chains listed below, sequenced in a study of beta chain features in type 1 diabetes. cDNA synthesis used the whole RNA isolate, giving expressed TCRB sequences. The method was immunoSEQ multiplex PCR; TCRdb's version includes in-frame clones alone and lacks a portion of them. Altogether a few hundred thousand clones are present, roughly a quarter being singletons, with the ten largest covering over 0.01%. Findings of the study overall: Among all four CD4+ subsets, Type 1 diabetes patients had TCRB CDR3s that were moderately but significantly shorter.

These receptors lack a known antigen. Sequencing was performed on naive CD4+ T cells from blood. These receptors were collected from a woman aged 30 to 39 with type 1 diabetes.

This chain links TRBV5-4 with TRBJ2-2; D gene uncertain. The CDR3 contains 13 residues. Looked up from germline, CDR1 is SGHNT and CDR2 is YYREEE (reference sequence). Trimming stripped 2 bases from V and 7 bases from J, with 9 bases between. The CDR3 DNA reads as TGTGCCAGCAGCTTTGGGCTGCTCGGGGAGCTGTTTTTT. This gives the protein CASSFGLLGELFF.

This chain connects TRBV11-2 to TRBJ2-1, with TRBD1 matching 11 bases. This CDR3 spans 14 amino acids. The V gene end was trimmed by 2 bases and the J gene end by 9 bases; junction bases not matched to a gene: 3. Germline values: CDR1 SGHAT, CDR2 FQNNGV. CDR3 sequence: CASSLPGQGGEQFF. CDR3 bases: TGTGCCAGCAGCTTACCGGGACAGGGGGGTGAGCAGTTCTTC.

This sequence joins TRBV5-6 and TRBJ2-7, with D uncertain. The CDR3 sequence is 14 residues long. Germline lookup yields CDR1 SGHDT and CDR2 YYEEEE. Trimming removed 0 bases from V and 2 bases from J, with 9 bases in between. The CDR3 bases are TGTGCCAGCAGCTTGGTGGGCCGGACCTACGAGCAGTACTTC. Translated: CASSLVGRTYEQYF.

This chain connects TRBV30 to TRBJ2-5; D remains ambiguous. CDR3 length: 13 residues. Trimming removed 1 base at V and 4 bases at J, with 10 bases between. The germline V gene has CDR1 GTSNPN and CDR2 SVGIG (reference sequence). The CDR3 sequence is CAWSGASGETQYF. The CDR3 DNA follows: TGTGCCTGGAGTGGGGCCTCCGGAGAGACCCAGTACTTC.

The chain is built from TRBV30 and TRBJ2-5; tentative D call: TRBD2 (5 bases). CDR1 is GTSNPN and CDR2 is SVGIG in the germline V gene (reference sequence). With 1 base removed from V and 2 bases from J, the gap between germline ends came to 5 bases. CDR3 size: 12 residues. Here the CDR3 reads CAWSAGQETQYF. CDR3 nucleotide sequence: TGTGCCTGGAGTGCGGGACAAGAGACCCAGTACTTC.

This clone was seen a handful of times. The chain combines TRBV9 with TRBJ1-2, with D unclear. Germline V lookup: CDR1 SGDLS, CDR2 YYNGEE. V was clipped by 3 bases and J by 4 bases, with 16 bases between them. This CDR3 has 15 residues. CDR3 in DNA: TGTGCCAGCAGCGGGCAGGACTCCCAAACCTATGGCTACACCTTC. It specifies CASSGQDSQTYGYTF.

In its sample, this clone was seen a few times. V is TRBV7-9 and J is TRBJ1-1, with a tentative D call TRBD1 (5 bases). The CDR3 is 14 amino acids. V dropped 3 bases and J dropped 1 base, with 9 bases sitting between them. Germline CDR1 reads SEHNR; CDR2 reads FQNEAQ (reference sequence). CDR3 in amino acids: CASSFGGRNTEAFF. CDR3 DNA: TGTGCCAGCAGCTTTGGGGGGAGGAACACTGAAGCTTTCTTT. Full variable domain (remainder filled in from reference TRBV7-9 and TRBJ1-1): DTGVSQNPRHKITKRGQNVTFRCDPISEHNRLYWYRQTLGQGPEFLTYFQNEAQLEKSRLLSDRFSAERPKGSFSTLEIQRTEQGDSAMYLCASSFGGRNTEAFFGQGTRLTVV.

A remark on this clone: The junction does not match germline at one end; this may be a read error. V is TRBV5-4 and J is TRBJ2-1; no reliable D call. CDR1 is SGHNT, CDR2 YYREEE, per germline (reference sequence). The CDR3 extends over 11 amino acids. CDR3 residues: CASSLGARSVF. The CDR3 DNA reads TGTGCCAGCAGCTTGGGCGCGCGAAGCGTCTTC.

This clone was seen a handful of times. The rearrangement uses TRBV29-1 and TRBJ2-7; D is unclear. The length of the CDR3 is 12 residues. Trimming removed 5 bases at V and 3 bases at J, with 11 bases between. Germline V CDR1 and CDR2: SQVTM, ANQGSEA. CDR3 sequence reads: CSVTTVVYEQYF. CDR3 DNA sequence: TGCAGCGTTACTACGGTAGTCTACGAGCAGTACTTC.

Of note for this clone: The conserved final phenylalanine or tryptophan is absent from the CDR3, which likely points to a read error. The DNA is omitted, as the CDR3 cannot be located on it reliably, and the CDR3 follows TCRdb's listing. The chain carries TRBV28 and TRBJ2-7; TRBD2, the table's D call, lacks a check against the DNA. The CDR3 is 12 residues long, ends included. The V gene's germline CDR1 is MDHEN and CDR2 SYDVKM. This CDR3 is CASIGTSGSWNP.

The gene calls are TRBV29-1 and TRBJ2-7; the D gene is possibly TRBD2 (6 bases). From germline, CDR1 is SQVTM and CDR2 ANQGSEA. Trimming took 7 bases from V and 6 from J, leaving 22 bases between them. This CDR3 spans 14 amino acids. In DNA, the CDR3 is TGCAGCGCTAGCCGCGGGATCCAGAAAGGCGAGCAGTACTTC. This gives the protein CSASRGIQKGEQYF.

This clone showed up just once. The CDR3 loop is CASSVGGDLGNEQFF. DNA of the CDR3: TGTGCCAGCAGCGTCGGGGGGGACTTGGGCAATGAGCAGTTCTTC. V usage is TRBV9 and J usage is TRBJ2-1; 8 positions match TRBD2. CDR1 and CDR2 (germline): SGDLS, YYNGEE. V was clipped by 2 bases and J by 6 bases; unmatched bases: 7. The CDR3 totals 15 residues.

This clone has only a few counts. The V call is TRBV29-1, the J call TRBJ2-3; 8 nucleotides agree with TRBD2. Trimming took 7 bases from V and 3 from J; bases not matched to a gene: 6. The V gene's germline CDR1 is SQVTM and CDR2 ANQGSEA. This CDR3 region has 13 residues. The CDR3 region is CSAQREITDTQYF. For the CDR3, the DNA is TGCAGCGCTCAGCGGGAGATAACAGATACGCAGTATTTT.

The V and J genes are TRBV18 and TRBJ2-1, with TRBD2 matching over 9 bases. The CDR3 is 16 residues long. CDR1 is KGHSH, CDR2 LQKENI, per germline. V trimming: 3 bases; J trimming: 5 bases; junction bases outside the gene matches: 8. Here the CDR3 DNA reads TGTGCCAGCTCACCCCCTAGCGGGATAGGAGACAATGAGCAGTTCTTC. The encoded protein is CASSPPSGIGDNEQFF.

V usage is TRBV12-5 and J usage is TRBJ2-6; D gene uncertain. Per the germline V gene, CDR1 is LGHNT and CDR2 is FRNRAP. The CDR3 length is 16 residues. V shed 0 bases and J shed 0 bases, with 6 bases lying between them. This chain's CDR3 is CASGLVPDSGANVLTF. The CDR3, as DNA: TGTGCTAGTGGTTTGGTACCAGACTCTGGGGCCAACGTCCTGACTTTC.

V and J are TRBV29-1 and TRBJ1-2; D uncertain. The ends were cut back, 0 bases at V and 4 bases at J, with 6 bases in the middle. Germline V CDR1 and CDR2: SQVTM, ANQGSEA. The CDR3 is 12 residues long. As DNA, the CDR3 is TGCAGCGTTGAAGATTCGCGCTATGGCTACACCTTC. Translating gives CSVEDSRYGYTF.

This chain uses TRBV2 with TRBJ2-1; D remains ambiguous. V gave up 4 bases and J gave up 4 bases, with 8 bases separating them. The CDR3 contains 13 residues. Germline lookup yields CDR1 SNHLY and CDR2 FYNNEI. This CDR3 reads CASSVVSYNEQFF. In DNA, the CDR3 is TGTGCCAGCAGTGTGGTGAGTTACAATGAGCAGTTCTTC.

The chain recombines TRBV29-1 with TRBJ1-2, with a weak D call TRBD1 (5 bases). The germline V gene has CDR1 SQVTM and CDR2 ANQGSEA. The CDR3 totals 14 residues. V lost 2 bases and J 3 bases, leaving 13 bases between the germline ends. In nucleotides, the CDR3 is TGCAGCGTTGAATTAATGGGCAGGGACTATGGCTACACCTTC. This translates into CSVELMGRDYGYTF.

The chain combines TRBV18 with TRBJ1-4; 7 bases align to TRBD1. Trimming removed 0 bases from V and 13 bases from J; junction bases left unmatched: 11. Germline values: CDR1 KGHSH, CDR2 LQKENI. This CDR3 region has 15 residues. This CDR3 is CASSPPSGRGTPLFF. The CDR3 coding sequence is TGTGCCAGCTCACCACCGTCGGGCAGGGGGACGCCACTGTTTTTT.

This clone came up a few times. This chain connects TRBV2 to TRBJ2-1, with 8 bases identical to TRBD1. The CDR3 is made up of 13 amino acids. CDR1 and CDR2 from the germline V gene are SNHLY and FYNNEI. With V trimmed by 6 bases and J by 12 bases, 10 bases remained unmatched. Here the CDR3 DNA reads TGTGCCAGCAGCAACCGACAGGGGACGAGGCAGTTCTTC. Protein: CASSNRQGTRQFF.

The chain recombines TRBV11-2 with TRBJ2-3, with 9 bases lining up with TRBD2. J was trimmed by 3 bases and V by 6 bases; bases with no gene match: 7. CDR1 and CDR2 (germline): SGHAT, FQNNGV. The length of the CDR3 is 15 residues. CDR3: CASRRPGLATDTQYF. DNA for the CDR3: TGTGCCAGCAGACGACCGGGACTAGCAACAGATACGCAGTATTTT. The full variable domain, rest sourced from reference TRBV11-2 and TRBJ2-3, is EAGVAQSPRYKIIEKRQSVAFWCNPISGHATLYWYQQILGQGPKLLIQFQNNGVVDDSQLPKDRFSAERLKGVDSTLKIQPAKLEDSAVYLCASRRPGLATDTQYFGPGTRLTVL.

CDR3 amino acids: CSVRGNEKLFF. The CDR3 nucleotides are TGCAGCGTTCGGGGGAATGAAAAACTGTTTTTT. The V and J genes are TRBV29-1 and TRBJ1-4; tentatively, D is TRBD1 (5 bases). This CDR3 is built from 11 residues. V lost 5 bases and J lost 5, with 6 bases in between. The germline gives CDR1 SQVTM, CDR2 ANQGSEA.

The chain couples TRBV12-5 to TRBJ2-5, with D possibly being TRBD2 (5 bases). CDR3 length: 11 residues. CDR1 is LGHNT and CDR2 is FRNRAP in the germline V gene. V was trimmed by 7 bases and J by 5 bases, leaving 8 bases between them. CDR3 amino acids: CASERGETQYF. CDR3 DNA: TGTGCTAGTGAAAGAGGGGAGACCCAGTACTTC.

The chain links TRBV18 to TRBJ2-3; 10 nucleotides align to TRBD2. J was trimmed by 5 bases and V by 2 bases; bases with no gene match: 7. The CDR3 is made up of 16 amino acids. The V gene's germline CDR1 is KGHSH and CDR2 LQKENI. CDR3 in DNA: TGTGCCAGCTCACCAATCTCTAGCGGGAGCGGAGATACGCAGTATTTT. It specifies CASSPISSGSGDTQYF.

This clone was recorded a few times. This chain joins TRBV25-1 and TRBJ1-1, with a possible D match to TRBD1 (5 bases). CDR1 and CDR2 (germline): MGHDK, SYGVNS. The CDR3 sequence is 16 residues long. Trimming pared 8 bases from V and 5 bases from J, leaving 24 bases between. The CDR3 DNA is TGTGCCAGCCCCGAGACTCTAACAGGCCTGCGGACTGAAGCTTTCTTT. This codes for CASPETLTGLRTEAFF.